The clone carrying this T cell receptor beta chain has more than one count but fewer than ten. This entry is derived from a study of early T cells in non-severe SARS-CoV-2 infection. One entry per CDR3 protein results from TCRdb running MiXCR on the 5' RACE reads. This sample carries tens of thousands of distinct CDR3 sequences, less than 5% of them seen once, and the ten largest clones take less than 20%. Trimming cost V 7 bases and J 0 bases; bases outside gene matches: 4. The CDR3 has 14 amino acids. Germline values: CDR1 ENHRY, CDR2 SYGVKD. This sequence was found in an adult who was a healthcare worker with PCR-confirmed SARS-CoV-2 infection or an uninfected control (not recorded which). The V and J genes are TRBV10-3 and TRBJ2-3, with 7 bases lining up with TRBD1. The sequencing input was whole blood. The CDR3 DNA reads TGTGCCATCAAAACGACAGGGAGCACAGATACGCAGTATTTT. It encodes CAIKTTGSTDTQYF.